The source of this T cell receptor beta chain is a study of early T cells in non-severe SARS-CoV-2 infection. Whole-study context: Sequenced material consisted of bulk RNA (from unsorted whole blood), and chains were unpaired.

CDR1 and CDR2 (germline): MNHNS, SASEGT. Trimming left V 2 bases short and J 1 base short, with 10 bases between. The CDR3 runs 15 residues. Unique molecular identifier tags were affixed to discrete cDNA molecules. TCRdb passed the 5' RACE reads through MiXCR, listing each CDR3 protein once. Of roughly 80,000 distinct CDR3 sequences listed, over 11% are singletons. A few counts support this clonotype. The TCR originated in an adult who was a healthcare worker with PCR-confirmed SARS-CoV-2 infection or an uninfected control (not recorded which). This rearrangement joins TRBV6-1 to TRBJ2-3, with D tentatively TRBD2 (6 bases). The sample taken for sequencing was whole blood. The CDR3 is CASSEKPSGTDTQYF. The CDR3 nucleotides read TGTGCCAGCAGTGAAAAACCTAGCGGCACAGATACGCAGTATTTT.